This T cell receptor (beta chain) was identified during a study of cytomegalovirus exposure and HLA in healthy donors. It was with 60 Vbeta and 13 Jbeta primers that the PCR ran. Produced via immunoSEQ multiplex PCR; TCRdb's table is partial and in-frame only. The sample shows over 130,000 clones, 79% of them seen only once. J lost 5 bases, V lost 0 bases, and 9 bases had no gene match. The CDR3 length is 16 residues. Germline V CDR1 and CDR2: MNHNS, SASEGT. Specimen: PBMCs. This chain connects TRBV6-1 to TRBJ2-5, with 7 bases matching TRBD1. The sequence was collected from a man between 50 and 59 years old in good health and CMV-seropositive. The CDR3 DNA reads TGTGCCAGCAGTGAAGCGGCTTCGACAGGGCTGGAGACCCAGTACTTC. Translation gives CASSEAASTGLETQYF.